This passage covers 2 T cell receptor beta chains from one sample sequenced in a study of T cells in Graves' hyperthyroidism and ophthalmopathy (dated by TCRdb to between 2017 and 2020). The library was generated by multiplex PCR. The instrument was an Illumina HiSeq 2000. TCR beta CDR3 regions were amplified from RNA transcripts. A first-round RT-PCR of the TCR CDR3 used the HTBI primer set with the Qiagen OneStep RT-PCR kit. In-frame beta chains were kept once TCRdb had trimmed the public reads at Q25 with fastp and called clones with MiXCR. Every CDR3 protein is listed once, alongside the most common genes and DNA of its rows. The sample table lists fewer than 900,000 distinct CDR3 sequences, about a sixth of them with a count of one. The ten largest clones take up approximately 8.4% of the sample. The sample consisted of blood. The origin of the receptors is a man between 18 and 29 years old with Graves' hyperthyroidism.

This clonotype was detected once. V usage is TRBV7-2 and J usage is TRBJ2-3; D uncertain. The CDR3 sequence is 14 residues long. The V end was cut by 5 bases, the J end by 3 bases, with 12 bases between. The germline V gene has CDR1 SGHTA and CDR2 FQGNSA. CDR3 in amino acids: CASSLRVQTDTQYF. The CDR3 region has the DNA TGTGCCAGCAGCCTGAGAGTACAGACAGATACGCAGTATTTT.

This chain links TRBV14 with TRBJ2-5; D might be TRBD2 (6 bases). CDR1 SGHDN and CDR2 FVKESK come from the germline V gene. V gave up 7 bases and J gave up 4 bases, with 13 bases separating them. The CDR3 runs to 13 residues. The CDR3 spells CASNRDFRETQYF. The CDR3 coding sequence is TGTGCCAGCAACCGGGACTTCCGAGAGACCCAGTACTTC.